This T cell receptor (beta chain) was obtained from a study of blood T cells in healthy people across ages. Study results and limitations: Roughly linear age-related decline in beta diversity appeared, significant by age 40.

Through a sample-barcoded 5' primer and a J-beta primer mix, a second PCR was run for 7 to 11 cycles. Each CDR3 protein gets one entry after TCRdb re-called the 5' RACE reads with MiXCR. There are about 700,000 distinct CDR3 sequences in the sample; roughly 32% occur only once, and about 16% lies in the top ten. This clonotype has ten or more counts. The antigen remains unidentified. V was pared by 3 bases and J by 3 bases, with 8 bases between. CDR3 length: 13 residues. In germline, CDR1 is DFQATT, CDR2 SNEGSKA (reference sequence). Donor samples were obtained from healthy Caucasian individuals from Russia, aged 6 to 90.

What was sequenced was blood. The chain carries TRBV20-1 and TRBJ1-4, with unresolved D. The receptor's source is a woman aged 80 or over in good health. CDR3 DNA: TGCAGTGCTAGGAATATGGCTAATGAAAAACTGTTTTTT. Translation gives CSARNMANEKLFF.